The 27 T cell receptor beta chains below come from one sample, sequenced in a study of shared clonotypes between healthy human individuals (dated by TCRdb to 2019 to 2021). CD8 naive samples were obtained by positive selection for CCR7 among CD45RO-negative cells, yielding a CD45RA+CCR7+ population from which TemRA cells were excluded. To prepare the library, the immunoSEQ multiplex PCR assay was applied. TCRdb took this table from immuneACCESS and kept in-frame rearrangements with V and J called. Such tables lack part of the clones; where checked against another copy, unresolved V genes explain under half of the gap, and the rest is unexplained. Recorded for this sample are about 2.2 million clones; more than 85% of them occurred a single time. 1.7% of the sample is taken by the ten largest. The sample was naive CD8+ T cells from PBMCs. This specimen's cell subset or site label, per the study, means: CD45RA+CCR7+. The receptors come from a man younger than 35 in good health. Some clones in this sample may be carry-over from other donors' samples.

This CDR3 is CASSFLAGAYNEQFF. The DNA for the CDR3 is TGTGCCAGCAGCTTTCTAGCGGGGGCCTACAATGAGCAGTTCTTC. This chain uses TRBV2 with TRBJ2-1; 10 nucleotides align to TRBD2. The CDR3 has 15 amino acids. Germline V gene lookup returns CDR1 SNHLY and CDR2 FYNNEI. After removal of 6 bases from V and 2 bases from J, the junction contained 4 bases not matched to a gene.

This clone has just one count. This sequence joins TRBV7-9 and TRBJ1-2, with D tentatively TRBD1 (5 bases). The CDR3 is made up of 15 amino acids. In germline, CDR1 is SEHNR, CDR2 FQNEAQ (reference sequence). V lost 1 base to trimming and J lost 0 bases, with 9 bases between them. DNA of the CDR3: TGTGCCAGCAGCTTAGGGACACCTGCTAACTATGGCTACACCTTC. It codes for CASSLGTPANYGYTF.

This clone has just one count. The CDR3 bases are TGCAGCGTTGTAGGACAGGTAGCCGGCGAGCAGTACTTC. It translates to CSVVGQVAGEQYF. This chain uses TRBV29-1 with TRBJ2-7, with TRBD1 identical over 7 bases. Trimming cost V 4 bases and J 6 bases; bases outside gene matches: 9. Germline CDR1 reads SQVTM; CDR2 reads ANQGSEA. The CDR3 covers 13 residues.

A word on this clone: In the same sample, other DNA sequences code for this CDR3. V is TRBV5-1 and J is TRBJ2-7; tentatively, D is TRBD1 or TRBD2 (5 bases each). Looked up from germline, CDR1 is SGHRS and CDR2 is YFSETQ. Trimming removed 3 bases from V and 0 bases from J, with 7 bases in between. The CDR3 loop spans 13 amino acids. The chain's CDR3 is CASSWGTSYEQYF. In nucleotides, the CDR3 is TGCGCCAGCAGCTGGGGGACCTCCTACGAGCAGTACTTC.

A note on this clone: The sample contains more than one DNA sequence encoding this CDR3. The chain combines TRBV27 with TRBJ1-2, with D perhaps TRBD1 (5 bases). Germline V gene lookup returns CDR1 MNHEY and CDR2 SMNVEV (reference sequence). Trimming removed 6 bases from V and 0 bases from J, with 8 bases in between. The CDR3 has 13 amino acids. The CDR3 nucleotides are TGTGCCAGCAGCCTGACAGCTAACTATGGCTACACCTTC. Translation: CASSLTANYGYTF.

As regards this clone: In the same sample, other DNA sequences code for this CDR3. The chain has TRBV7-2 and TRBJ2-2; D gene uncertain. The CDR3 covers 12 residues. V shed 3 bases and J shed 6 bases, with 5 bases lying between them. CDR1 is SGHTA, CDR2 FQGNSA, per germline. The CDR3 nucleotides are TGTGCCAGCAGCTTCAGCCCCGGGGAGCTGTTTTTT. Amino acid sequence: CASSFSPGELFF.

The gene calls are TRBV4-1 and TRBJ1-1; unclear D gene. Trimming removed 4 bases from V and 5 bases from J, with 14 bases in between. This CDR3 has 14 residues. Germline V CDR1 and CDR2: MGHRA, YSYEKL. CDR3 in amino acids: CASSPAGKETEAFF. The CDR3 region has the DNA TGCGCCAGCAGCCCCGCTGGGAAAGAGACTGAAGCTTTCTTT.

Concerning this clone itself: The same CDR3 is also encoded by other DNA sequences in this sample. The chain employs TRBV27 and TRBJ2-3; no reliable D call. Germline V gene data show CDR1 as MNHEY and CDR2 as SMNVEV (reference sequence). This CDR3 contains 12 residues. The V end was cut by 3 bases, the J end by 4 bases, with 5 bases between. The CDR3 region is CASSLGPDTQYF. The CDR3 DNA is TGTGCCAGCAGTTTGGGTCCAGATACGCAGTATTTT.

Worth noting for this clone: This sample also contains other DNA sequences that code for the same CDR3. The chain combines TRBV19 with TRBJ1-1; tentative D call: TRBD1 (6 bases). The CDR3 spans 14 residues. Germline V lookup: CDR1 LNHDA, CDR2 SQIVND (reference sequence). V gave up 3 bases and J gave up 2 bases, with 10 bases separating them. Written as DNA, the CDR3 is TGTGCCAGTAGTATGGCGGACAGTAACACTGAAGCTTTCTTT. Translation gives CASSMADSNTEAFF. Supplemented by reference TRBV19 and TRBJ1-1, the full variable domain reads DGGITQSPKYLFRKEGQNVTLSCEQNLNHDAMYWYRQDPGQGLRLIYYSQIVNDFQKGDIAEGYSVSREKKESFPLTVTSAQKNPTAFYLCASSMADSNTEAFFGQGTRLTVV.

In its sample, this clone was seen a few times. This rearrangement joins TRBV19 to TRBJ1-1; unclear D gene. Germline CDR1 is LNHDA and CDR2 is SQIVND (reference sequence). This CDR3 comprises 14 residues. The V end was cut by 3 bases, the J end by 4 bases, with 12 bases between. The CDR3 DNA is TGTGCCAGTAGTATCGGGCGACGTGGCACTGAAGCTTTCTTT. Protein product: CASSIGRRGTEAFF.

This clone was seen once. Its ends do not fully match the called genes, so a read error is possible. CDR3 nucleotide sequence: TGTGCCAGCAGCTTAAACAGTGCCCACGAGCAGCACTTC. Amino acid sequence: CASSLNSAHEQHF. The chain combines TRBV7-3 with TRBJ2-7, with D unclear. The germline V gene has CDR1 SGHTA and CDR2 FQGTGA. The CDR3 loop spans 13 amino acids.

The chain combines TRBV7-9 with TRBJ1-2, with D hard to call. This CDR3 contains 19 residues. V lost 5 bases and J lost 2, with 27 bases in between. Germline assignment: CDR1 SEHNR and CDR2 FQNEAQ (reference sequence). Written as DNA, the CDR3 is TGTGCCAGCAGCCAAATTACACAGTTTCCCCCCGTCTCCAACTATGGCTACACCTTC. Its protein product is CASSQITQFPPVSNYGYTF.

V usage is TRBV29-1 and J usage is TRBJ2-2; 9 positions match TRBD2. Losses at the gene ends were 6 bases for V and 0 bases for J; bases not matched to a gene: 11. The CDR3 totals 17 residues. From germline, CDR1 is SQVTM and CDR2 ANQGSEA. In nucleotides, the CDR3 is TGCAGCGTGGCTGGGCTAGCGGGAAACGCGAACACCGGGGAGCTGTTTTTT. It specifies CSVAGLAGNANTGELFF.

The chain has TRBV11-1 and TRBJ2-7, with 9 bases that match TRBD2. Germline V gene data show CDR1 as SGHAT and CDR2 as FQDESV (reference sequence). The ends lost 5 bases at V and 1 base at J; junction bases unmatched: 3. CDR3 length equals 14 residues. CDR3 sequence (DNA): TGTGCCAGCAGCACGACTAGCGGATCCTACGAGCAGTACTTC. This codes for CASSTTSGSYEQYF.

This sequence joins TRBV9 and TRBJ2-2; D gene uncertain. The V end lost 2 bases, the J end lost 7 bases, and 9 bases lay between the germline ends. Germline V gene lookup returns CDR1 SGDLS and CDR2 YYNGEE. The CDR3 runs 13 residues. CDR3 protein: CASSVLDGGELFF. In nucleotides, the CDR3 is TGTGCCAGCAGCGTTTTGGATGGCGGGGAGCTGTTTTTT.

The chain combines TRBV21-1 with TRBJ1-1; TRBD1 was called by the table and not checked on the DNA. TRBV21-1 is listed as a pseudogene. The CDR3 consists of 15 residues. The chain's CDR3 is CASSKAPRQLTEAFF. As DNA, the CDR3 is TGTGCCAGCAGCAAAGCGCCGAGACAGCTCACTGAAGCTTTCTTT.

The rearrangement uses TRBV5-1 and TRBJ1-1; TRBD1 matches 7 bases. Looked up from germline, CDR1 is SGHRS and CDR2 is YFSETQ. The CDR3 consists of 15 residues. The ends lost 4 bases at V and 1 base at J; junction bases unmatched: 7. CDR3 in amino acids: CASSENRGGNTEAFF. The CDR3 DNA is TGCGCCAGCAGCGAGAACAGGGGTGGGAACACTGAAGCTTTCTTT. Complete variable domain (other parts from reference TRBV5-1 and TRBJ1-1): KAGVTQTPRYLIKTRGQQVTLSCSPISGHRSVSWYQQTPGQGLQFLFEYFSETQRNKGNFPGRFSGRQFSNSRSEMNVSTLELGDSALYLCASSENRGGNTEAFFGQGTRLTVV.

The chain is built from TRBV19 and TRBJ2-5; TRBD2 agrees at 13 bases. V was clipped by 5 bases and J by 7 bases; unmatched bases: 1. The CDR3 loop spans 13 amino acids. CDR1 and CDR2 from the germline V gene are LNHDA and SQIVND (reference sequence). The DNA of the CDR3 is TGTGCCAGTAGTTGGACTAGCGGGAGGACCCAGTACTTC. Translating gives CASSWTSGRTQYF.

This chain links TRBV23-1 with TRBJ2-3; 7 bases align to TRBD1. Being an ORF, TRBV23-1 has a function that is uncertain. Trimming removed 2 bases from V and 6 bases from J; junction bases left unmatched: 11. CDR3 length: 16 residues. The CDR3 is CASSQMGRGRWDTQYF. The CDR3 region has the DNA TGCGCCAGCAGTCAAATGGGCAGGGGGAGATGGGATACGCAGTATTTT.

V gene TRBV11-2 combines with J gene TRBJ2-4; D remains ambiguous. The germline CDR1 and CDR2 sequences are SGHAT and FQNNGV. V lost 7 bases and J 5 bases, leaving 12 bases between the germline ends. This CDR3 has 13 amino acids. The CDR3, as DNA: TGTGCCAGCACCCCGGCGGTAGAAAACATTCAGTACTTC. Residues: CASTPAVENIQYF.

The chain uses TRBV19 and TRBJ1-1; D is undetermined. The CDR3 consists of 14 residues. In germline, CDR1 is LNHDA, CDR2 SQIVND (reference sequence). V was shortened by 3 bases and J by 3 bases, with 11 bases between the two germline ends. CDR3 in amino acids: CASSMPRMYTEAFF. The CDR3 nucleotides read TGTGCCAGTAGTATGCCCCGAATGTACACTGAAGCTTTCTTT.

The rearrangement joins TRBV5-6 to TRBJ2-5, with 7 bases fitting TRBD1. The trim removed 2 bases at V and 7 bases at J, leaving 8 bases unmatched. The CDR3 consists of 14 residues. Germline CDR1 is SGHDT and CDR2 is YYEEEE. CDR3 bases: TGTGCCAGCAGCTTCCGGGACAGCGAATGGACCCAGTACTTC. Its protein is CASSFRDSEWTQYF. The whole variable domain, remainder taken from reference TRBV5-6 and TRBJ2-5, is DAGVTQSPTHLIKTRGQQVTLRCSPKSGHDTVSWYQQALGQGPQFIFQYYEEEERQRGNFPDRFSGHQFPNYSSELNVNALLLGDSALYLCASSFRDSEWTQYFGPGTRLLVL.

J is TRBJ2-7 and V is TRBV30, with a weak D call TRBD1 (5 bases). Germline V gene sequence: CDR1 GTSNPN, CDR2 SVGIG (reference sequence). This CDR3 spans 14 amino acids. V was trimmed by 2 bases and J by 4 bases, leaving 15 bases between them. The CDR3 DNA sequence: TGTGCCTGGAGTCAGCAGGGTATAAGTTACGAGCAGTACTTC. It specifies CAWSQQGISYEQYF. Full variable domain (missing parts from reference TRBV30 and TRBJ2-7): SQTIHQWPATLVQPVGSPLSLECTVEGTSNPNLYWYRQAAGRGLQLLFYSVGIGQISSEVPQNLSASRPQDRQFILSSKKLLLSDSGFYLCAWSQQGISYEQYFGPGTRLTVT.

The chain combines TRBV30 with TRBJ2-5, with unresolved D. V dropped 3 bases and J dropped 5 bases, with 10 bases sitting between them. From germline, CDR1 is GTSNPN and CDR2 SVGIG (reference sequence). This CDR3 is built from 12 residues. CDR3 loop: CAWRHLRETQYF. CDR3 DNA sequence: TGTGCCTGGAGGCACCTGCGCGAGACCCAGTACTTC.

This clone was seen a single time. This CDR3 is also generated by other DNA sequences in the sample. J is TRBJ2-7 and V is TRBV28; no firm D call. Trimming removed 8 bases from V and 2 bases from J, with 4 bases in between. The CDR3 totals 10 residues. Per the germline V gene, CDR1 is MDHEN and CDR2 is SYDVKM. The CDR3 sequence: CASSTYEQYF. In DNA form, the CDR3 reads TGTGCCAGCTCGACCTACGAGCAGTACTTC.

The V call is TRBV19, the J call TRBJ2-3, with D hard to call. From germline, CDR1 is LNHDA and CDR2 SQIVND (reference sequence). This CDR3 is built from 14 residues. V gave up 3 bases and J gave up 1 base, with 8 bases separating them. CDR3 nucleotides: TGTGCCAGTAGTATCTCCGCCGGCACAGATACGCAGTATTTT. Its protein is CASSISAGTDTQYF.

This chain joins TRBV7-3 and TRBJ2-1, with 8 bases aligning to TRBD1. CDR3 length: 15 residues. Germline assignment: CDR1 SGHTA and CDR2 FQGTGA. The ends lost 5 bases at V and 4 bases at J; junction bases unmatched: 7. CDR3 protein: CASSTRQGIYNEQFF. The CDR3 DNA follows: TGTGCCAGCAGCACCAGACAGGGGATATACAATGAGCAGTTCTTC.